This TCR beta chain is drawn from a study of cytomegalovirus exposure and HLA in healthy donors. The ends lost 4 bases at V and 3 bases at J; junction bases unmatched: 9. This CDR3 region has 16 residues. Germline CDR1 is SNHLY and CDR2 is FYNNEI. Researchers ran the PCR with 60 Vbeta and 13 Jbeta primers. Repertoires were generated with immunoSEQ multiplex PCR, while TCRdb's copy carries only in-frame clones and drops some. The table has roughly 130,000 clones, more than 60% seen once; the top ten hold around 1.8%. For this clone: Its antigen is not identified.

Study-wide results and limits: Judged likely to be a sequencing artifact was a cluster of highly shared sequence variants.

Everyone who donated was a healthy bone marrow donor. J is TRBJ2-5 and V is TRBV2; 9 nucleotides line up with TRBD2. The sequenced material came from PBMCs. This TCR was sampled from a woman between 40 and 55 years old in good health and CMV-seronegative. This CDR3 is CASSVGGLAPEETQYF. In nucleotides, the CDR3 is TGTGCCAGCAGTGTTGGAGGACTAGCGCCGGAAGAGACCCAGTACTTC.